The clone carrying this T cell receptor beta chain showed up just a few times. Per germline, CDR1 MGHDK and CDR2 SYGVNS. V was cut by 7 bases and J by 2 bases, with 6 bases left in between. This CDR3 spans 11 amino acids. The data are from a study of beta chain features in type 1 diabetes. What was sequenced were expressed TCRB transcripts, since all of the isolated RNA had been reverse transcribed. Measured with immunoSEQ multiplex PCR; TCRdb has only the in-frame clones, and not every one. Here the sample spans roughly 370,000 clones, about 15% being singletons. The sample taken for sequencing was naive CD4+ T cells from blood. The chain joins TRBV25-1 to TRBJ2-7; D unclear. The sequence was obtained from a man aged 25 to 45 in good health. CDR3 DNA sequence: TGTGCCAGCACCACCACCTACGAGCAGTACTTC. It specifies CASTTTYEQYF.